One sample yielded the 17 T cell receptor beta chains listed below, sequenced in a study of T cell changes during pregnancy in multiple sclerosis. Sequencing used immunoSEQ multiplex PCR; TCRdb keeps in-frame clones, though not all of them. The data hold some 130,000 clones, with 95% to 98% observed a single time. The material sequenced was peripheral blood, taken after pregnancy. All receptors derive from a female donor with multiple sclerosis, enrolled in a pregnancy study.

The CDR3 nucleotides are TGCGCCAGCAGCAGGGACACAGGAGCGAATGAAAAACTGTTTTTT. Amino acids: CASSRDTGANEKLFF. J is TRBJ1-4 and V is TRBV5-1; tentatively, D is TRBD1 (6 bases). V lost 4 bases and J lost 5, with 15 bases in between. Germline V CDR1 and CDR2: SGHRS, YFSETQ. CDR3 length: 15 residues.

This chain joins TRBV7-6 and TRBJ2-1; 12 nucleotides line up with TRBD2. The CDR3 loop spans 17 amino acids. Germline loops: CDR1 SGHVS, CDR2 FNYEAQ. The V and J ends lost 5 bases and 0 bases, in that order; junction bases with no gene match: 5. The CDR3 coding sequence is TGTGCCAGCAGCCCGCGGACTAGCGGGATCTCCTACAATGAGCAGTTCTTC. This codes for CASSPRTSGISYNEQFF.

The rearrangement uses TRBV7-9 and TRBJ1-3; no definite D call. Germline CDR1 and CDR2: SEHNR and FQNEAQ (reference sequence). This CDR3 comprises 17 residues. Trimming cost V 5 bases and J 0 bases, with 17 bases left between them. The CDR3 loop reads CASSTWTVLRSGNTIYF. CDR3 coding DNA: TGTGCCAGCAGCACCTGGACTGTACTACGCTCTGGAAACACCATATATTTT.

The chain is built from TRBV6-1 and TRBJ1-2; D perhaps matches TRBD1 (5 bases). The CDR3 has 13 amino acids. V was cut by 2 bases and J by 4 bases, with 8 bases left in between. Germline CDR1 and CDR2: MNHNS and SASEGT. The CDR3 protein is CASSETGSYGYTF. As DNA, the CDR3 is TGTGCCAGCAGTGAAACAGGCTCCTATGGCTACACCTTC.

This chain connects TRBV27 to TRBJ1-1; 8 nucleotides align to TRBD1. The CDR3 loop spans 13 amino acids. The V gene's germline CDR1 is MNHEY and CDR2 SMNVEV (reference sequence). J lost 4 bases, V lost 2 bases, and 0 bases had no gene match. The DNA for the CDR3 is TGTGCCAGCAGTTTAACAGGGGGCACTGAAGCTTTCTTT. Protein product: CASSLTGGTEAFF.

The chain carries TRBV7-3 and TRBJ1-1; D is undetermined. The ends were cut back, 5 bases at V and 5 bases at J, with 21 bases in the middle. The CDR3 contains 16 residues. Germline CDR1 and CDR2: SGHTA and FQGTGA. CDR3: CASSQTGGWGSTEAFF. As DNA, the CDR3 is TGTGCCAGCAGCCAGACGGGAGGTTGGGGAAGTACTGAAGCTTTCTTT.

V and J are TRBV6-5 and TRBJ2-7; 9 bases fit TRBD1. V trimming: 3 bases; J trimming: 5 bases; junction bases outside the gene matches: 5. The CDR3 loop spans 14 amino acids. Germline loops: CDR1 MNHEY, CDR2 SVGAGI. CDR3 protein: CASSYLQGADEQYF. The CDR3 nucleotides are TGTGCCAGCAGTTATTTACAGGGGGCGGACGAGCAGTACTTC.

DNA for the CDR3: TGCGCCAGCAGCTTGGCAAGCACAGATACGCAGTATTTT. Translation: CASSLASTDTQYF. The J gene is TRBJ2-3, the V gene TRBV5-1; no definite D call. The CDR3 has 13 amino acids. V was shortened by 0 bases and J by 0 bases, with 2 bases between the two germline ends. Germline values: CDR1 SGHRS, CDR2 YFSETQ.

The DNA for the CDR3 is TGTGCCAGCAGTCAACTAGGAGGGCCGGGCGGGGAGCTGTTTTTT. Encoded protein: CASSQLGGPGGELFF. This sequence joins TRBV6-6 and TRBJ2-2; D might be TRBD2 (6 bases). Looked up from germline, CDR1 is MNHNY and CDR2 is SVGAGI (reference sequence). V was shortened by 5 bases and J by 7 bases, with 17 bases between the two germline ends. CDR3 length: 15 residues.

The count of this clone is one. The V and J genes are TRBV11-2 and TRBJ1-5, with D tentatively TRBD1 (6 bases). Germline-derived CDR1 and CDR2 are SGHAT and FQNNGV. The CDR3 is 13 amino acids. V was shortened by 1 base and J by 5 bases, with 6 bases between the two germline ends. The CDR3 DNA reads TGTGCCAGCAGCTTAGCAGGGGATCAGCCCCAGCATTTT. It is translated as CASSLAGDQPQHF. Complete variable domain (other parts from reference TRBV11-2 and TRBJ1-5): EAGVAQSPRYKIIEKRQSVAFWCNPISGHATLYWYQQILGQGPKLLIQFQNNGVVDDSQLPKDRFSAERLKGVDSTLKIQPAKLEDSAVYLCASSLAGDQPQHFGDGTRLSIL.

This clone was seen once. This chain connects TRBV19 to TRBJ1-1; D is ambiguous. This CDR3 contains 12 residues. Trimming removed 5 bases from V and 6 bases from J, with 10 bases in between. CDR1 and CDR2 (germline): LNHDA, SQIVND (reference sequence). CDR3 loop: CASSVRGAEAFF. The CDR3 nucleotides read TGTGCCAGTAGTGTGAGAGGAGCTGAAGCTTTCTTT. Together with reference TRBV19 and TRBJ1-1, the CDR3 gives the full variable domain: DGGITQSPKYLFRKEGQNVTLSCEQNLNHDAMYWYRQDPGQGLRLIYYSQIVNDFQKGDIAEGYSVSREKKESFPLTVTSAQKNPTAFYLCASSVRGAEAFFGQGTRLTVV.

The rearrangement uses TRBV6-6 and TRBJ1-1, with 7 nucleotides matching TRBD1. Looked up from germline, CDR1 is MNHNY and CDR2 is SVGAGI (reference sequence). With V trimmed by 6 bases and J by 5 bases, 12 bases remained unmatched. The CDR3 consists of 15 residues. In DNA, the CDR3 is TGTGCCAGCAGGGGGACAGACACAGGGAAGACTGAAGCTTTCTTT. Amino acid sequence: CASRGTDTGKTEAFF.

The chain's CDR3 is CASSLAGWTDTQYF. CDR3 in DNA: TGTGCCAGCAGCTTGGCGGGATGGACAGATACGCAGTATTTT. The J gene is TRBJ2-3, the V gene TRBV5-4; the D gene is possibly TRBD2 (5 bases). Trimming pared 0 bases from V and 3 bases from J, leaving 8 bases between. CDR3 length equals 14 residues. From germline, CDR1 is SGHNT and CDR2 YYREEE (reference sequence).

The CDR3 DNA sequence: TGCGCCAGCAGCGATACAGGGAGAGGCACAGATACGCAGTATTTT. The encoded protein is CASSDTGRGTDTQYF. V usage is TRBV5-1 and J usage is TRBJ2-3, with a possible D match to TRBD1 (6 bases). Trimming cost V 4 bases and J 1 base, with 13 bases left between them. The CDR3 consists of 15 residues. From germline, CDR1 is SGHRS and CDR2 YFSETQ.

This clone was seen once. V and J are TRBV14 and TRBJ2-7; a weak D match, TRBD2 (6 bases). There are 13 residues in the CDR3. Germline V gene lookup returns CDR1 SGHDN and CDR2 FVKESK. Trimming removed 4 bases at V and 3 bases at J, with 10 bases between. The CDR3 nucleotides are TGTGCCAGCAGCCGCCGACTAGTCTACGAGCAGTACTTC. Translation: CASSRRLVYEQYF. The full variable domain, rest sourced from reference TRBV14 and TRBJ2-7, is EAGVTQFPSHSVIEKGQTVTLRCDPISGHDNLYWYRRVMGKEIKFLLHFVKESKQDESGMPNNRFLAERTGGTYSTLKVQPAELEDSGVYFCASSRRLVYEQYFGPGTRLTVT.

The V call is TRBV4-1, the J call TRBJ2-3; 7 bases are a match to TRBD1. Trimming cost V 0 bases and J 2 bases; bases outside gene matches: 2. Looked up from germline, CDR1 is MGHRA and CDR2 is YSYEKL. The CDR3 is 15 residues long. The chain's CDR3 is CASSQETGPTDTQYF. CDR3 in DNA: TGCGCCAGCAGCCAAGAGACAGGGCCCACAGATACGCAGTATTTT.

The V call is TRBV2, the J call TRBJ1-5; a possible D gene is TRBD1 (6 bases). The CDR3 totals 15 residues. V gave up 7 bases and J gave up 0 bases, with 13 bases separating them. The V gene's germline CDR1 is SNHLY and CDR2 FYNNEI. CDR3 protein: CASKSGTLSNQPQHF. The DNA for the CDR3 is TGTGCCAGCAAATCCGGGACACTTAGCAATCAGCCCCAGCATTTT.